One T cell receptor (beta chain) is described in this entry. What it binds is not known. This sample is drawn from a study of neurological immune-mediated disorders. The T cells used for sorted libraries numbered around 1 million, either CD4+ or CD8+. Unmatched junction bases numbered 12, after V lost 4 bases and J lost 0 bases. The CDR3 loop spans 19 amino acids. Germline loops: CDR1 SEHNR, CDR2 FQNEAQ (reference sequence). TCRdb used MiXCR to reprocess the 5' RACE reads, holding one entry per CDR3 protein. The table has more than 25,000 distinct CDR3 sequences, 20% to 25% seen once. The study, taken as a whole, reports: The absence of any CDR3 amino acid sequence shared by expanded clones across subjects suggests that repertoires were private in all groups. Multiple sclerosis, the disease with the least TCR clonal expansion, fell below healthy controls, whereas HTLV-1-associated myelopathy showed the most.

The clonotype comes from a man in his forties or fifties with HTLV-1-associated myelopathy (HAM/TSP). Material for sequencing was CD4+ T cells from blood. This chain uses TRBV7-9 with TRBJ2-7; 13 bases are shared with TRBD2. CDR3 nucleotide sequence: TGTGCCAGCAGCTACTTCCGGGGGACTAGCGGGACCCACTCCTACGAGCAGTACTTC. Its protein is CASSYFRGTSGTHSYEQYF.